A single sample gave rise to the 32 T cell receptor beta chains below, sequenced in a study of graft-versus-host responses after intestinal transplantation. The antigens for these receptors are not known. Libraries were prepared by immunoSEQ multiplex PCR; TCRdb keeps only in-frame clonotypes and omits some of them. The table records around 50,000 clones, roughly nine tenths of them present only once. The sample was unstimulated CD4+ T cells sorted from spleen or lymph node cells, taken before transplant. All receptors come from a human donor who was the organ donor for an intestinal transplant.

The chain combines TRBV21-1 with TRBJ2-7; TRBD2, the D gene given by the table, was not confirmed from the DNA. TRBV21-1 is a documented pseudogene. The CDR3 has 15 residues. The CDR3 coding sequence is TGTGCCAGCAGAGGAGATTGTAGGTCCTCCTACGAGCAGTACTTC. Amino acid sequence: CASRGDCRSSYEQYF.

CDR3: CASSLVAQETQYF. The CDR3 DNA follows: TGTGCCAGCAGCTTAGTAGCCCAAGAGACCCAGTACTTC. The chain has TRBV7-2 and TRBJ2-5; unclear D gene. The V end lost 1 base, the J end lost 1 base, and 4 bases lay between the germline ends. From germline, CDR1 is SGHTA and CDR2 FQGNSA. There are 13 residues in the CDR3. Supplemented by reference TRBV7-2 and TRBJ2-5, the full variable domain reads GAGVSQSPSNKVTEKGKDVELRCDPISGHTALYWYRQSLGQGLEFLIYFQGNSAPDKSGLPSDRFSAERTGGSVSTLTIQRTQQEDSAVYLCASSLVAQETQYFGPGTRLLVL.

This clone was seen only a few times. This chain links TRBV6-1 with TRBJ1-1; the D gene is possibly TRBD1 (6 bases). Germline assignment: CDR1 MNHNS and CDR2 SASEGT. V was shortened by 1 base and J by 10 bases, with 13 bases between the two germline ends. The length of the CDR3 is 13 residues. The CDR3 DNA sequence: TGTGCCAGCAGTGAAGATCAAGTAGGGGGAGCTTTCTTT. Its translation is CASSEDQVGGAFF.

A single count supports this clone. Other nucleotide sequences in the sample specify the same CDR3. The V gene is TRBV28, the J gene TRBJ2-7; 14 positions match TRBD2. This CDR3 is 17 amino acids long. V shed 5 bases, J shed 4 bases, and the junction held 10 bases outside the gene matches. Germline loops: CDR1 MDHEN, CDR2 SYDVKM. The CDR3 is CASSAPGTSGSSYEQYF. The CDR3 coding sequence is TGTGCCAGCAGTGCGCCTGGGACTAGCGGGAGTAGTTACGAGCAGTACTTC.

The chain uses TRBV19 and TRBJ1-2; no definite D call. Germline values: CDR1 LNHDA, CDR2 SQIVND (reference sequence). V was trimmed by 4 bases and J by 8 bases, leaving 17 bases between them. The CDR3 runs to 14 residues. CDR3 in DNA: TGTGCCAGTAGTAAAGGTGAGGAGATGCGAGGCTACACCTTC. It translates to CASSKGEEMRGYTF.

The chain combines TRBV25-1 with TRBJ1-2, with unresolved D. Germline-derived CDR1 and CDR2 are MGHDK and SYGVNS. This CDR3 is built from 11 residues. V was cut by 7 bases and J by 1 base, with 4 bases left in between. The CDR3 DNA reads as TGTGCCAGCATTAGTAACTATGGCTACACCTTC. This sequence encodes CASISNYGYTF.

The chain uses TRBV15 and TRBJ2-3, with TRBD1 identical over 7 bases. The CDR3 spans 17 residues. Germline CDR1 is LNHNV and CDR2 is YYDKDF (reference sequence). After removal of 5 bases from V and 1 base from J, the junction contained 12 bases not matched to a gene. CDR3 nucleotide sequence: TGTGCCACCAGCTCCTGGACCGTAACAGGGGGCACAGATACGCAGTATTTT. Protein sequence: CATSSWTVTGGTDTQYF.

Remarks on this clone: The junction and the germline gene differ at one end; a read error may be behind it. In nucleotides, the CDR3 is TGTGCCAGTAGTTCGCGCGGCGGCGCTAGTTTT. Translated: CASSSRGGASF. The V call is TRBV19, the J call TRBJ1-3; D uncertain. CDR1 and CDR2 (germline): LNHDA, SQIVND (reference sequence). The CDR3 is 11 amino acids.

The V gene is TRBV14, the J gene TRBJ2-7; D uncertain. V lost 6 bases and J 4 bases, leaving 19 bases between the germline ends. From germline, CDR1 is SGHDN and CDR2 FVKESK. The CDR3 consists of 15 residues. The CDR3 is CASSLSGVSRYEQYF. DNA of the CDR3: TGTGCCAGCAGTCTCTCTGGAGTAAGTCGGTACGAGCAGTACTTC.

The chain has TRBV9 and TRBJ2-2; a weak D match, TRBD2 (5 bases). The CDR3 length is 16 residues. The V gene lost 0 bases and the J gene lost 0 bases, with 9 bases spanning the gap. Germline assignment: CDR1 SGDLS and CDR2 YYNGEE. CDR3 DNA: TGTGCCAGCAGCGTAGTAAGCGGCGCGAACACCGGGGAGCTGTTTTTT. Protein sequence: CASSVVSGANTGELFF.

The chain combines TRBV6-4 with TRBJ2-5, with D maybe TRBD2 (5 bases). Germline-derived CDR1 and CDR2 are MRHNA and SNTAGT. The V and J ends lost 4 bases and 5 bases respectively, with 17 bases between them. CDR3 length: 15 amino acids. As DNA, the CDR3 is TGTGCCAGCAGTGGATCGGCGGGCCCGCAGGAGACCCAGTACTTC. Translation gives CASSGSAGPQETQYF.

The chain carries TRBV2 and TRBJ2-3, with D maybe TRBD2 (5 bases). The CDR3 runs 14 residues. CDR1 is SNHLY and CDR2 is FYNNEI in the germline V gene. Between the trimmed V and J ends, which lost 5 bases and 2 bases, there was a span of 11 bases. As DNA, the CDR3 is TGTGCCAGCAGTAAAGACTACACCACAGATACGCAGTATTTT. This sequence encodes CASSKDYTTDTQYF.

This chain connects TRBV9 to TRBJ2-5; TRBD1 matches 8 bases. Trimming removed 4 bases from V and 3 bases from J; junction bases left unmatched: 5. Germline V gives CDR1 SGDLS, CDR2 YYNGEE. The CDR3 runs 14 residues. The DNA of the CDR3 is TGTGCCAGCAGCTTTACAGGGGGAAAAGAGACCCAGTACTTC. As protein: CASSFTGGKETQYF.

The chain carries TRBV7-6 and TRBJ2-5; 7 bases map to TRBD2. The CDR3 has 15 residues. CDR1 is SGHVS, CDR2 FNYEAQ, per germline. V trimming: 4 bases; J trimming: 5 bases; junction bases outside the gene matches: 10. CDR3: CASSSQLAPRETQYF. CDR3 sequence (DNA): TGTGCCAGCAGCTCCCAACTAGCGCCTCGGGAGACCCAGTACTTC.

This chain connects TRBV27 to TRBJ2-7; unclear D gene. Trimming stripped 5 bases from V and 3 bases from J, with 11 bases between. Looked up from germline, CDR1 is MNHEY and CDR2 is SMNVEV (reference sequence). The length of the CDR3 is 13 residues. CDR3 sequence (DNA): TGTGCCAGCAGTCCCGTCGGTCTCTACGAGCAGTACTTC. It encodes CASSPVGLYEQYF.

This chain connects TRBV6-1 to TRBJ2-2; TRBD1 matches 8 bases. V lost 8 bases and J lost 6; bases outside the gene matches: 5. Looked up from germline, CDR1 is MNHNS and CDR2 is SASEGT. There are 13 residues in the CDR3. The CDR3 is CASQTGEAGELFF. The CDR3, as DNA: TGTGCCAGCCAGACAGGGGAGGCCGGGGAGCTGTTTTTT.

Turning to this clone: The junction and the germline gene differ at one end; a read error may be behind it. The genes are TRBV5-4 and TRBJ2-3; the match to TRBD2 covers 8 bases. Looked up from germline, CDR1 is SGHNT and CDR2 is YYREEE (reference sequence). This CDR3 has 15 amino acids. The CDR3 DNA sequence: TGTGCCAGCGGCTTTTCAGCGGGAGTCGGAGATACGCAGTATTTT. It yields the protein CASGFSAGVGDTQYF.

The chain is built from TRBV7-2 and TRBJ2-1; D is possibly TRBD2 (6 bases). Trimming stripped 1 base from V and 2 bases from J, with 9 bases between. CDR3 length: 15 amino acids. The germline CDR1 and CDR2 sequences are SGHTA and FQGNSA. The CDR3 DNA sequence: TGTGCCAGCAGCTTAGATGGAGGGGCCTACAATGAGCAGTTCTTC. This translates into CASSLDGGAYNEQFF.

The chain links TRBV6-1 to TRBJ2-7; 8 bases agree with TRBD1. The CDR3 is made up of 15 amino acids. V shed 9 bases and J 12 bases; nucleotides not matched to a gene: 22. The germline V gene has CDR1 MNHNS and CDR2 SASEGT. The CDR3 loop reads CARLKNRDRQPRAYF. Written as DNA, the CDR3 is TGTGCCAGACTAAAAAACCGGGACAGGCAACCCCGAGCGTACTTC.

J is TRBJ2-7 and V is TRBV7-2, with TRBD2 identical over 7 bases. The CDR3 is made up of 13 amino acids. The V and J ends lost 5 bases and 4 bases, in that order; junction bases with no gene match: 5. The germline V gene has CDR1 SGHTA and CDR2 FQGNSA. CDR3 sequence (DNA): TGTGCCAGCAGCCCGGGGAGGGATTACGAGCAGTACTTC. It codes for CASSPGRDYEQYF.

This sequence joins TRBV2 and TRBJ2-3; D might be TRBD1 (5 bases). The CDR3 loop spans 14 amino acids. Trimming took 4 bases from V and 6 from J, leaving 14 bases between them. Germline assignment: CDR1 SNHLY and CDR2 FYNNEI. The CDR3: CASSVRQTKDTQYF. Here the CDR3 DNA reads TGTGCCAGCAGTGTTCGACAGACCAAGGATACGCAGTATTTT. The full variable domain, with the rest looked up from reference TRBV2 and TRBJ2-3, is EPEVTQTPSHQVTQMGQEVILRCVPISNHLYFYWYRQILGQKVEFLVSFYNNEISEKSEIFDDQFSVERPDGSNFTLKIRSTKLEDSAMYFCASSVRQTKDTQYFGPGTRLTVL.

This clone turned up a few times. The chain has TRBV6-6 and TRBJ2-7; TRBD2 might be the D (5 bases). The CDR3 spans 15 residues. The germline V gene encodes CDR1 MNHNY and CDR2 SVGAGI (reference sequence). Deletions cut 6 bases from V and 2 bases from J, with 17 bases between. In nucleotides, the CDR3 is TGTGCCAGCAGCCTCAGCGGCGAACCGCCCTACGAGCAGTACTTC. Translated, it gives CASSLSGEPPYEQYF.

The chain combines TRBV28 with TRBJ2-1; a possible D gene is TRBD2 (6 bases). Germline V CDR1 and CDR2: MDHEN, SYDVKM. Trimming shortened V by 6 bases and J by 10 bases, and 16 bases separated the two germline ends. The CDR3 length is 13 residues. The CDR3 DNA reads TGTGCCAGCAGCCCAGGACCCGGGAGAGAGCAGTTCTTC. Translated: CASSPGPGREQFF. The full variable domain, completed using reference TRBV28 and TRBJ2-1, is DVKVTQSSRYLVKRTGEKVFLECVQDMDHENMFWYRQDPGLGLRLIYFSYDVKMKEKGDIPEGYSVSREKKERFSLILESASTNQTSMYLCASSPGPGREQFFGPGTRLTVL.

The rearrangement links TRBV10-3 to TRBJ2-5, with no clear D. The CDR3 length is 11 residues. CDR1 ENHRY and CDR2 SYGVKD come from the germline V gene. V lost 7 bases and J 5 bases, leaving 8 bases between the germline ends. CDR3: CAITCRETQYF. CDR3 coding DNA: TGTGCCATCACCTGCAGGGAGACCCAGTACTTC.

The rearrangement uses TRBV11-3 and TRBJ2-7; 9 nucleotides line up with TRBD2. The V segment lost 1 base and the J segment 5 bases; nucleotides outside the gene matches: 6. The germline V gene encodes CDR1 SGHNT and CDR2 YENEEA. There are 15 residues in the CDR3. Here the CDR3 reads CASSLGGGRANEQYF. CDR3 bases: TGTGCCAGCAGCTTAGGAGGCGGGAGGGCAAACGAGCAGTACTTC. Full variable domain (rest looked up from reference TRBV11-3 and TRBJ2-7): EAGVVQSPRYKIIEKKQPVAFWCNPISGHNTLYWYLQNLGQGPELLIRYENEEAVDDSQLPKDRFSAERLKGVDSTLKIQPAELGDSAVYLCASSLGGGRANEQYFGPGTRLTVT.

The chain links TRBV4-2 to TRBJ2-1; D not certain. The CDR3 consists of 14 residues. Germline V gene sequence: CDR1 LGHNA, CDR2 YNFKEQ. The V and J ends lost 0 bases and 6 bases respectively, with 9 bases between them. The CDR3 here is CASSQDQVRNEQFF. The CDR3 nucleotides are TGTGCCAGCAGCCAAGATCAGGTCCGCAATGAGCAGTTCTTC.

This clone appeared a single time. This chain uses TRBV28 with TRBJ2-7, with TRBD2 identical over 14 bases. From germline, CDR1 is MDHEN and CDR2 SYDVKM. The CDR3 extends over 18 amino acids. The V and J ends lost 6 bases and 0 bases, in that order; junction bases with no gene match: 10. DNA for the CDR3: TGTGCCAGCAGCTCCGGAGGACTAGCGGGAGGTACCTCCTACGAGCAGTACTTC. It specifies CASSSGGLAGGTSYEQYF.

J is TRBJ2-3 and V is TRBV5-4; D is perhaps TRBD2 (6 bases). Trimming removed 4 bases at V and 3 bases at J, with 6 bases between. This CDR3 has 12 residues. Germline V gene sequence: CDR1 SGHNT, CDR2 YYREEE (reference sequence). CDR3 nucleotides: TGTGCCAGCAGCCGGGGGACAGATACGCAGTATTTT. Translating it yields CASSRGTDTQYF.

The chain couples TRBV5-4 to TRBJ2-5, with unresolved D. The CDR3 runs to 14 residues. The germline V gene has CDR1 SGHNT and CDR2 YYREEE (reference sequence). The germline V and J ends were trimmed by 1 base and 3 bases, with 10 bases remaining between them. CDR3: CASSLSVVKETQYF. The CDR3 DNA follows: TGTGCCAGCAGCTTGTCTGTAGTCAAAGAGACCCAGTACTTC.

CDR3 region: CASSPGGTGGTDTQYF. The CDR3 DNA follows: TGCGCCAGCAGCCCGGGAGGGACAGGGGGCACAGATACGCAGTATTTT. The V and J genes are TRBV5-1 and TRBJ2-3, with TRBD1 matching over 10 bases. The CDR3 totals 16 residues. From germline, CDR1 is SGHRS and CDR2 YFSETQ. Unmatched junction bases numbered 6, after V lost 4 bases and J lost 1 base.

The chain couples TRBV19 to TRBJ1-4; possible D gene TRBD1, 5 bases. This CDR3 is 16 amino acids long. The germline CDR1 and CDR2 sequences are LNHDA and SQIVND (reference sequence). V was cut by 5 bases and J by 4 bases, with 17 bases left in between. CDR3 sequence (DNA): TGTGCCAGTAGTCTCGGAGTTACAGGCGTTAATGAAAAACTGTTTTTT. Protein sequence: CASSLGVTGVNEKLFF.

The rearrangement uses TRBV18 and TRBJ2-1, with TRBD2 identical over 8 bases. Losses at the gene ends were 6 bases for V and 0 bases for J; bases not matched to a gene: 10. The germline CDR1 and CDR2 sequences are KGHSH and LQKENI. The CDR3 is made up of 17 amino acids. This CDR3 reads CASSPGIAGSSYNEQFF. The CDR3 DNA reads TGTGCCAGCTCCCCCGGGATAGCGGGGAGCTCCTACAATGAGCAGTTCTTC.